A selection of T cell receptor beta chains follows, all from one sample in a study of T-cell reconstitution after alpha-beta-depleted transplantation in children. MiXCR, run by TCRdb on the PCR reads, gives a single entry per CDR3 protein. The data contain about 350,000 distinct CDR3 sequences, about 16% of them singletons. Sequencing was performed on PBMCs, mostly from graft donor cells, taken 360 days after TCRalphabeta/CD19-depleted stem cell transplant. These receptors all come from a male patient between 2 and 15 years old who had a stem cell transplant for acute lymphoblastic leukemia, so the T cells may come from the graft donor. Both conserved end residues are part of each CDR3. A D gene is named only where the DNA matches it firmly.

j_call d_call v_call cdr3_aa
TRBJ2-7 TRBD1 TRBV5-6 CASSLVPGTGNRGEQYF
TRBJ2-7 - TRBV5-1 CASSLDGGRQYF
TRBJ2-3 - TRBV6-4 CTSSYEKTLPTEYTDTQYF
TRBJ2-5 - TRBV29-1 CSETQGGTQYF
TRBJ2-7 TRBD2 TRBV12-5 CASGPDSLGLPAYEQYF
TRBJ2-3 TRBD2 TRBV5-1 CASRSHGGADTQYF
TRBJ1-4 TRBD1 TRBV25-1 CASSETGIYEKLFF
TRBJ2-7 - TRBV20-1 CSASPRGAGEQYF
TRBJ2-5 - TRBV20-1 CARREGGGTETQYF
TRBJ2-2 TRBD2 TRBV18 CASSPPSGRAGELFF
TRBJ2-2 - TRBV15 CATSFGTSNTGELFF